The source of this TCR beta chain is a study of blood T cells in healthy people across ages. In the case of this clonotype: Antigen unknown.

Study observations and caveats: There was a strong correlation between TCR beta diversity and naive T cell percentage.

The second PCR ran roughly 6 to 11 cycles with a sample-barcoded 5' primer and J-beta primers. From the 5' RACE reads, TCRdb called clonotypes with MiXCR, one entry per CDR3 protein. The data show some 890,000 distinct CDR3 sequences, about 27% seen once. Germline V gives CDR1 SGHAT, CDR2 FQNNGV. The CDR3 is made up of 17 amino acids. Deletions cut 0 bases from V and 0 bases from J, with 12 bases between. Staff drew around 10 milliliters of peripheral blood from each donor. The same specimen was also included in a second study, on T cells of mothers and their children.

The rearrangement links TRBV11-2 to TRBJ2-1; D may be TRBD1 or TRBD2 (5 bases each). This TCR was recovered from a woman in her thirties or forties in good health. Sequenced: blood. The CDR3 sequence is CASSLEGVPSSYNEQFF. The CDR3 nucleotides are TGTGCCAGCAGCTTAGAGGGGGTACCAAGCTCCTACAATGAGCAGTTCTTC.